This TCR beta chain originates from a study of blood T cells in healthy people across ages. Germline CDR1 reads DFQATT; CDR2 reads SNEGSKA (reference sequence). CDR3 length: 14 residues. Trimming removed 6 bases at V and 5 bases at J, with 20 bases between. This clonotype showed up just a few times. Primed by a sample-barcoded 5' primer and a J-beta primer mix, a second PCR proceeded for 7 to 11 cycles. TCRdb itself ran the 5' RACE reads through MiXCR, one entry per CDR3 protein. Counted here are some 1,000,000 distinct CDR3 sequences, approximately 25% occurring once; the ten biggest clones make up about 0.8%. The same data also went into a second study, on T cells of mothers and their children.

Source material: blood. The receptor's source is a girl aged 2-10 years in good health. The chain uses TRBV20-1 and TRBJ2-7; a weak D match, TRBD1 (6 bases). This CDR3 is CSATTGFGEDEQYF. The CDR3 DNA reads TGCAGTGCCACAACAGGGTTTGGGGAAGACGAGCAGTACTTC.